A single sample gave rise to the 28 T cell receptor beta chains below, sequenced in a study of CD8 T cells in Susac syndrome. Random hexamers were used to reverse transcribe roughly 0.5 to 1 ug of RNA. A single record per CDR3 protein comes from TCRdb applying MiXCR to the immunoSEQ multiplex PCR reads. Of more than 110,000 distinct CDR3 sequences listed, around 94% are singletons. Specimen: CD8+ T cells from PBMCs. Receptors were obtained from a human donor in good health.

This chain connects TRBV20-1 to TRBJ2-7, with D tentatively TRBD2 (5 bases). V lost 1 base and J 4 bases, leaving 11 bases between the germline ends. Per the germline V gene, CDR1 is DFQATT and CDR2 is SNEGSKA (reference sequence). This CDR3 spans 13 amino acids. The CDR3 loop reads CSARVIAGYEQYF. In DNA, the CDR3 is TGCAGTGCTAGAGTAATCGCGGGTTACGAGCAGTACTTC.

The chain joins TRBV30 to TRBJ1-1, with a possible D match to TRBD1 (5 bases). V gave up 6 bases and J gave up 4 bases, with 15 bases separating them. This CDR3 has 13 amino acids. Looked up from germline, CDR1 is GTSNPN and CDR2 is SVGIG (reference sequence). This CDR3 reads CACLTGFGTEAFF. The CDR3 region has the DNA TGTGCCTGTTTAACAGGTTTTGGCACTGAAGCTTTCTTT.

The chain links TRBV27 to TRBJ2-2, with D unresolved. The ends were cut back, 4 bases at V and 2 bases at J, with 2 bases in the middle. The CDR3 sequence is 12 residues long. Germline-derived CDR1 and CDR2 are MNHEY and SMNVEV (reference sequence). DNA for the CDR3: TGTGCCAGCAGTTATAACACCGGGGAGCTGTTTTTT. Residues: CASSYNTGELFF.

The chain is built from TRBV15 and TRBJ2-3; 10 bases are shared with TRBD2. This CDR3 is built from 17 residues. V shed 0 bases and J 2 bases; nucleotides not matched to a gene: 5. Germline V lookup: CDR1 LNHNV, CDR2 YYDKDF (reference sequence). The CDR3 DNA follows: TGTGCCACCAGCAGAGAGCACCTAGCGGGAGTCACAGATACGCAGTATTTT. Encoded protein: CATSREHLAGVTDTQYF.

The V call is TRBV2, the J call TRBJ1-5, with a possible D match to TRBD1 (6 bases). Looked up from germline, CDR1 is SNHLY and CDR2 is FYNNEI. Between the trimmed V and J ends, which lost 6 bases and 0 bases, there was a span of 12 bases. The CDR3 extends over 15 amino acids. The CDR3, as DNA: TGTGCCAGCAGAGGACAGATGGGTAGCAATCAGCCCCAGCATTTT. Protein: CASRGQMGSNQPQHF. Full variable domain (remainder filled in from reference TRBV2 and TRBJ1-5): EPEVTQTPSHQVTQMGQEVILRCVPISNHLYFYWYRQILGQKVEFLVSFYNNEISEKSEIFDDQFSVERPDGSNFTLKIRSTKLEDSAMYFCASRGQMGSNQPQHFGDGTRLSIL.

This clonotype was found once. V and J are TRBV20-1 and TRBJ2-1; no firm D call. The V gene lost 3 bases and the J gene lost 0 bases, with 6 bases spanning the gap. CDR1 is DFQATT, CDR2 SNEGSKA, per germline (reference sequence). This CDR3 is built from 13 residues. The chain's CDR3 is CSASRSSYNEQFF. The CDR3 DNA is TGCAGTGCTAGCAGGAGCTCCTACAATGAGCAGTTCTTC.

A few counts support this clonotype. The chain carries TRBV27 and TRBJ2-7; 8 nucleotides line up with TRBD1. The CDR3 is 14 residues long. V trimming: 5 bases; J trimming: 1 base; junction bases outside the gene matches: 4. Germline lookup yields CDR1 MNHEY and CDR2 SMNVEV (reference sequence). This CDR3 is CASSPRDRSYEQYF. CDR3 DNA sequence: TGTGCCAGCAGTCCCCGGGACAGGTCCTACGAGCAGTACTTC.

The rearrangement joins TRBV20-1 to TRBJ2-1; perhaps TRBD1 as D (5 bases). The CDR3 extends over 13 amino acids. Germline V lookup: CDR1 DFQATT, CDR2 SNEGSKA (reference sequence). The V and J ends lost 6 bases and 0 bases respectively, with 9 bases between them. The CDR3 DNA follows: TGCAGTGCAGACAGAGACTCCTACAATGAGCAGTTCTTC. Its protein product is CSADRDSYNEQFF.

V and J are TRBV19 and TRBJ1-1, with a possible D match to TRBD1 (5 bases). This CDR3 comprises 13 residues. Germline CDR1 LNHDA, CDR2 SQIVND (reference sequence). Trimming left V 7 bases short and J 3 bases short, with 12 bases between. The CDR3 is CASTLTEHTEAFF. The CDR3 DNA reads TGTGCCAGTACTTTGACAGAGCACACTGAAGCTTTCTTT.

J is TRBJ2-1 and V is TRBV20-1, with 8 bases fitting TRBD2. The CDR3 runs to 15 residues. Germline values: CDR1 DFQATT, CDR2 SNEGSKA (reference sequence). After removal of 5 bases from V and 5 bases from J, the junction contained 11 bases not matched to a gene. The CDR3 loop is CSAPKVSGTDNEQFF. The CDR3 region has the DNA TGCAGTGCTCCGAAGGTTAGCGGGACGGACAATGAGCAGTTCTTC.

CDR3 loop: CASRGGAEAQYF. The CDR3 nucleotides are TGTGCCAGCAGGGGGGGGGCGGAGGCCCAGTACTTC. The rearrangement joins TRBV6-5 to TRBJ2-5, with D perhaps matching TRBD2 (7 bases). This CDR3 comprises 12 residues. Trimming removed 6 bases at V and 9 bases at J, with 14 bases between. Germline CDR1 and CDR2: MNHEY and SVGAGI.

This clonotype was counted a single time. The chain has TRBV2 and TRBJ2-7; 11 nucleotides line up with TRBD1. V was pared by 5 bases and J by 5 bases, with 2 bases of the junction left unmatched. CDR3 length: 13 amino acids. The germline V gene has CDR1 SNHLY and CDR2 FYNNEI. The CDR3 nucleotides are TGTGCCAGCAGTAGGACAGGGGGCAACGAGCAGTACTTC. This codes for CASSRTGGNEQYF. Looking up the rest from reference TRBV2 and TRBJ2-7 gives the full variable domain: EPEVTQTPSHQVTQMGQEVILRCVPISNHLYFYWYRQILGQKVEFLVSFYNNEISEKSEIFDDQFSVERPDGSNFTLKIRSTKLEDSAMYFCASSRTGGNEQYFGPGTRLTVT.

CDR3 amino acids: CSVAPQQAGSSYNEQFF. In DNA, the CDR3 is TGCAGCGTCGCCCCCCAGCAGGCGGGGAGCTCCTACAATGAGCAGTTCTTC. J is TRBJ2-1 and V is TRBV29-1; maybe TRBD2 (6 bases). The CDR3 is 17 amino acids. V was cut by 6 bases and J by 0 bases, with 21 bases left in between. Germline values: CDR1 SQVTM, CDR2 ANQGSEA.

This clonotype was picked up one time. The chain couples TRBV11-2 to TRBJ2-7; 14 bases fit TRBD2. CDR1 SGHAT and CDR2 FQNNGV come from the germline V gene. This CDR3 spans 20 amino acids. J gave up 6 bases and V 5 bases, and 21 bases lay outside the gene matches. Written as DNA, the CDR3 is TGTGCCAGCAGCCCGAAAGGGACTAGCGGGAGACAGTTCACCGGCTTCGAGCAGTACTTC. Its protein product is CASSPKGTSGRQFTGFEQYF.

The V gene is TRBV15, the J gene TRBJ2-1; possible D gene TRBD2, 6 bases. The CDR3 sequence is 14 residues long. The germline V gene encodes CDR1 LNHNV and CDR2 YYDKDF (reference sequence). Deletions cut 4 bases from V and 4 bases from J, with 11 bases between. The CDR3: CATSTRGGYNEQFF. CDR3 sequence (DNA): TGTGCCACCAGCACTCGTGGGGGGTACAATGAGCAGTTCTTC.

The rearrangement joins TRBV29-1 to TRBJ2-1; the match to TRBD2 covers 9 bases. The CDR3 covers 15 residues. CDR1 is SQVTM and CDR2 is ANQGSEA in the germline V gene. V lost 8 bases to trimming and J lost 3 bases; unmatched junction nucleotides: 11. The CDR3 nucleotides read TGCAGCCTTTACTTGTCGCGGGAGGGCTACAATGAGCAGTTCTTC. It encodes CSLYLSREGYNEQFF.

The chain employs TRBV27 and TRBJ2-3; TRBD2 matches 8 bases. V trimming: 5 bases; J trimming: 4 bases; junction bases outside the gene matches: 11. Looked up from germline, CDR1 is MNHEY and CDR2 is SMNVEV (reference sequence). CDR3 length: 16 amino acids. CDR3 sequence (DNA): TGTGCCAGCAGTCCGTCTAGCGGGCCCATGGCAGATACGCAGTATTTT. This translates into CASSPSSGPMADTQYF.

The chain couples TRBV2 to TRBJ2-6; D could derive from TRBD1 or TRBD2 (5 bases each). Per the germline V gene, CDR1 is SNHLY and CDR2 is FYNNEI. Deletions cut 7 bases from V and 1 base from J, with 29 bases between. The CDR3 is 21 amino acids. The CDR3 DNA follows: TGTGCCAGCAATCGCCCGCAGGGAGAAGTGGATTTCCAGTCTGGGGCCAACGTCCTGACTTTC. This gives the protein CASNRPQGEVDFQSGANVLTF.

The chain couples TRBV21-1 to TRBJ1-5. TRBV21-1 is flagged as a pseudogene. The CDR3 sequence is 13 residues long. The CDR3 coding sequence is TGTGCCAGCAGCAAACTGGGCAATCAGCCCCAGCATTTT. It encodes CASSKLGNQPQHF.

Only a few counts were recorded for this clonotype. The CDR3 reads CASSLSSNNEQFF. The CDR3 nucleotides read TGTGCCAGCAGTTTATCTTCTAACAATGAGCAGTTCTTC. The rearrangement links TRBV27 to TRBJ2-1; no reliable D call. CDR3 length: 13 residues. V was cut by 0 bases and J by 5 bases, with 5 bases left in between. Per germline, CDR1 MNHEY and CDR2 SMNVEV (reference sequence).

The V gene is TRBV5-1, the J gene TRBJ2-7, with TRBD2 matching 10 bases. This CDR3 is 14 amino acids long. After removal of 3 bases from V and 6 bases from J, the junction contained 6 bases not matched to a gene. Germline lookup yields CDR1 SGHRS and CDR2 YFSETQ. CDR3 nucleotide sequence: TGCGCCAGCAGCTCAACTAGCGGGATAGGCGAGCAGTACTTC. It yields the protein CASSSTSGIGEQYF. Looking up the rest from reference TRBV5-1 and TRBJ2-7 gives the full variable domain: KAGVTQTPRYLIKTRGQQVTLSCSPISGHRSVSWYQQTPGQGLQFLFEYFSETQRNKGNFPGRFSGRQFSNSRSEMNVSTLELGDSALYLCASSSTSGIGEQYFGPGTRLTVT.

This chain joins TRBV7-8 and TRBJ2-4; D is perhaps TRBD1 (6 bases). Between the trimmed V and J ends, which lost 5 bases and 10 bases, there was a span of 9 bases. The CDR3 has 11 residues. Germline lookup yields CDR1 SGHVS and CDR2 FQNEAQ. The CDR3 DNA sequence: TGTGCCAGCAGCCCAGGACAGATTCAGTACTTC. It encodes CASSPGQIQYF.

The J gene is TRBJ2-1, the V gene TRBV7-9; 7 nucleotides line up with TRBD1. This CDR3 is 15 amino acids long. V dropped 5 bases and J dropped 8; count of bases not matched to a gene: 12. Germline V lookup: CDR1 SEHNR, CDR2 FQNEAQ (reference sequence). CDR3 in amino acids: CASSQTPDRADEQFF. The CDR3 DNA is TGTGCCAGCAGCCAAACCCCCGACAGGGCGGATGAGCAGTTCTTC.

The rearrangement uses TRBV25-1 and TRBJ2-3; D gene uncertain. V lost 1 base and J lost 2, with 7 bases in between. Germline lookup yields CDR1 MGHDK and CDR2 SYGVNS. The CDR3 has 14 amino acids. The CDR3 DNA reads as TGTGCCAGCAGTGAATTCAGTCTCACAGATACGCAGTATTTT. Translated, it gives CASSEFSLTDTQYF.

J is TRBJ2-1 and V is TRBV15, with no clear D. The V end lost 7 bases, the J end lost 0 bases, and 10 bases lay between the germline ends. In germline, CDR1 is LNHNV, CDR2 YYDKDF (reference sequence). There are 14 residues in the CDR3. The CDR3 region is CATMPANSYNEQFF. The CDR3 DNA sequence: TGTGCCACCATGCCCGCCAACTCCTACAATGAGCAGTTCTTC.

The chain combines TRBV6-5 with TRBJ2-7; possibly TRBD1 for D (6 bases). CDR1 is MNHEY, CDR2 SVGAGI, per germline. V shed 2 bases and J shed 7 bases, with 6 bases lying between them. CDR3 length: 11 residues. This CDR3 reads CASSYGQEQYF. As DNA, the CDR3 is TGTGCCAGCAGTTACGGACAGGAGCAGTACTTC.

CDR3: CSAGDGDYEQYF. DNA of the CDR3: TGCAGTGCGGGGGACGGGGACTACGAGCAGTACTTC. The chain uses TRBV20-1 and TRBJ2-7; either TRBD1 or TRBD2 may supply D (5 bases each). The CDR3 extends over 12 amino acids. The germline V gene has CDR1 DFQATT and CDR2 SNEGSKA (reference sequence). V lost 6 bases, J lost 3 bases, and 12 bases lay in between.

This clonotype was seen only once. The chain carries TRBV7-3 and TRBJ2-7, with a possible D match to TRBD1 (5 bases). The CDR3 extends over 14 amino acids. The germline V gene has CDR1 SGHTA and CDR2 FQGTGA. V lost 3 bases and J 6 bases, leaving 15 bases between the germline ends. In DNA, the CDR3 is TGTGCCAGCAGCTTCAGGGAAGGTAGAGCCGAGCAGTACTTC. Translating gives CASSFREGRAEQYF. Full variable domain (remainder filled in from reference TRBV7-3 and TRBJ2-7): GAGVSQTPSNKVTEKGKYVELRCDPISGHTALYWYRQSLGQGPEFLIYFQGTGAADDSGLPNDRFFAVRPEGSVSTLKIQRTERGDSAVYLCASSFREGRAEQYFGPGTRLTVT.